This T cell receptor (beta chain) originates from a study of yellow fever vaccine responses in identical twins. TCRdb re-analysed the RT-PCR reads in MiXCR, keeping a single row per CDR3 protein. The sample yields a few thousand distinct CDR3 sequences, around nine tenths seen once. Overall study results and limits: After vaccination, twins' T cell response reportedly seemed partly convergent, partly personalized.

Note on this clonotype: The antigen is undetermined.

V was clipped by 3 bases and J by 2 bases, with 14 bases between them. This CDR3 is built from 15 residues. V usage is TRBV12-3 or TRBV12-4 and J usage is TRBJ2-7; TRBD1 is a possible D gene (5 bases). The clonotype was recovered from a woman aged 18-29 years who received the yellow fever vaccine. The sample in question was T cells from blood (PBMCs), unsorted or a sorted subset (not recorded which), obtained before or after yellow fever vaccination (not recorded which). This CDR3 reads CASSFGQNPPYEQYF. The DNA of the CDR3 is TGTGCCAGCAGTTTCGGACAAAATCCGCCCTACGAGCAGTACTTC.